The 21 T cell receptor beta chains in this list originate from one sample, sequenced in a study of blood T cell repertoires in COVID-19. Some clones are missing from TCRdb's copy, which holds only in-frame ones; the method was immunoSEQ multiplex PCR. The sample lists around 250,000 clones, over 75% seen once, with less than 2.5% in the top ten. Sequenced material: PBMCs or T cells enriched from blood (not recorded which). The receptors originated from a woman aged 50 to 60 who had recovered from COVID-19.

The chain employs TRBV28 and TRBJ2-5; weak D call: TRBD1 (5 bases). Per the germline V gene, CDR1 is MDHEN and CDR2 is SYDVKM. There are 13 residues in the CDR3. V shed 4 bases and J shed 4 bases, with 10 bases lying between them. CDR3 protein: CASSSGQGETQYF. In nucleotides, the CDR3 is TGTGCCAGCAGTTCAGGCCAGGGAGAGACCCAGTACTTC. Complete variable domain (other parts from reference TRBV28 and TRBJ2-5): DVKVTQSSRYLVKRTGEKVFLECVQDMDHENMFWYRQDPGLGLRLIYFSYDVKMKEKGDIPEGYSVSREKKERFSLILESASTNQTSMYLCASSSGQGETQYFGPGTRLLVL.

This clone appeared once. This chain connects TRBV28 to TRBJ1-4, with TRBD1 as a possible D gene (6 bases). The CDR3 loop spans 13 amino acids. Germline CDR1 MDHEN, CDR2 SYDVKM. V was cut by 8 bases and J by 6 bases, with 13 bases left in between. The DNA of the CDR3 is TGTGCCAGCGAAAGGGGGTCCGATGAAAAACTGTTTTTT. This gives the protein CASERGSDEKLFF.

The chain recombines TRBV5-1 with TRBJ1-1, with a tentative D call TRBD1 (5 bases). V was clipped by 0 bases and J by 1 base, with 13 bases between them. Germline CDR1 and CDR2: SGHRS and YFSETQ. CDR3 length: 16 amino acids. The CDR3 region is CASSLALVGGNTEAFF. In nucleotides, the CDR3 is TGCGCCAGCAGCTTGGCCCTGGTCGGGGGGAACACTGAAGCTTTCTTT. The variable domain in full, with the rest retrieved from reference TRBV5-1 and TRBJ1-1, is KAGVTQTPRYLIKTRGQQVTLSCSPISGHRSVSWYQQTPGQGLQFLFEYFSETQRNKGNFPGRFSGRQFSNSRSEMNVSTLELGDSALYLCASSLALVGGNTEAFFGQGTRLTVV.

This rearrangement joins TRBV19 to TRBJ1-2; possible D gene TRBD1, 6 bases. V lost 11 bases to trimming and J lost 2 bases, with 15 bases between them. This CDR3 contains 13 residues. Germline CDR1 LNHDA, CDR2 SQIVND (reference sequence). DNA for the CDR3: TGTGCCGTAGGGTCGGGGGGCAACTATGGCTACACCTTC. Its protein is CAVGSGGNYGYTF.

The genes are TRBV2 and TRBJ2-2, with a weak D call TRBD2 (7 bases). The CDR3 loop spans 17 amino acids. Germline lookup yields CDR1 SNHLY and CDR2 FYNNEI. V was pared by 10 bases and J by 5 bases, with 26 bases between. DNA of the CDR3: TGTGCCACCCCTAGGATCGTCGGGGGGCGGTGGACCGGGGAGCTGTTTTTT. Its translation is CATPRIVGGRWTGELFF.

The chain joins TRBV9 to TRBJ2-7, with 8 bases aligning to TRBD1. V was clipped by 7 bases and J by 3 bases; unmatched bases: 6. The CDR3 runs 13 residues. The germline gives CDR1 SGDLS, CDR2 YYNGEE. The CDR3: CASSTDRDYEQYF. DNA of the CDR3: TGTGCCAGCTCCACGGACAGGGACTACGAGCAGTACTTC. The whole variable domain, remainder taken from reference TRBV9 and TRBJ2-7, is DSGVTQTPKHLITATGQRVTLRCSPRSGDLSVYWYQQSLDQGLQFLIQYYNGEERAKGNILERFSAQQFPDLHSELNLSSLELGDSALYFCASSTDRDYEQYFGPGTRLTVT.

V is TRBV7-8 and J is TRBJ1-1; no reliable D call. The length of the CDR3 is 15 residues. Trimming left V 1 base short and J 3 bases short, with 12 bases between. Germline CDR1 and CDR2: SGHVS and FQNEAQ. CDR3 residues: CASSLGFAVYTEAFF. The CDR3 DNA reads as TGTGCCAGCAGCTTAGGATTTGCAGTCTACACTGAAGCTTTCTTT.

CDR3 sequence: CASSPHGVFEQFF. The CDR3 DNA is TGTGCCAGCAGTCCCCACGGGGTTTTTGAGCAGTTCTTC. The rearrangement joins TRBV28 to TRBJ2-1; D is possibly TRBD2 (5 bases). Germline CDR1 MDHEN, CDR2 SYDVKM. V was clipped by 5 bases and J by 9 bases, with 14 bases between them. The CDR3 runs to 13 residues.

This chain links TRBV6-1 with TRBJ1-3; D is unclear. V gave up 2 bases and J gave up 4 bases, with 18 bases separating them. The germline gives CDR1 MNHNS, CDR2 SASEGT. CDR3 size: 17 residues. CDR3 in amino acids: CASSELEASLLGNTIYF. The DNA of the CDR3 is TGTGCCAGCAGTGAACTGGAGGCCTCGCTCTTAGGAAACACCATATATTTT.

The chain carries TRBV19 and TRBJ1-5; the match to TRBD1 covers 8 bases. The CDR3 sequence is 16 residues long. The germline CDR1 and CDR2 sequences are LNHDA and SQIVND (reference sequence). V trimming: 5 bases; J trimming: 3 bases; junction bases outside the gene matches: 9. CDR3 sequence: CASSPLVGQVNQPQHF. In DNA form, the CDR3 reads TGTGCCAGTAGTCCACTAGTGGGACAGGTCAATCAGCCCCAGCATTTT. Full variable domain (rest looked up from reference TRBV19 and TRBJ1-5): DGGITQSPKYLFRKEGQNVTLSCEQNLNHDAMYWYRQDPGQGLRLIYYSQIVNDFQKGDIAEGYSVSREKKESFPLTVTSAQKNPTAFYLCASSPLVGQVNQPQHFGDGTRLSIL.

This clone came up once. The rearrangement joins TRBV5-1 to TRBJ1-2, with TRBD1 as a possible D gene (5 bases). V was shortened by 0 bases and J by 7 bases, with 13 bases between the two germline ends. There are 14 residues in the CDR3. Germline assignment: CDR1 SGHRS and CDR2 YFSETQ. The CDR3 is CASSLAIGTGGYTF. The CDR3 region has the DNA TGCGCCAGCAGCTTGGCCATAGGGACTGGTGGCTACACCTTC. Variable domain in full (rest from reference TRBV5-1 and TRBJ1-2): KAGVTQTPRYLIKTRGQQVTLSCSPISGHRSVSWYQQTPGQGLQFLFEYFSETQRNKGNFPGRFSGRQFSNSRSEMNVSTLELGDSALYLCASSLAIGTGGYTFGSGTRLTVV.

The chain combines TRBV28 with TRBJ2-3; 8 bases map to TRBD2. Trimming removed 3 bases from V and 10 bases from J; junction bases left unmatched: 9. The CDR3 loop spans 14 amino acids. The V gene's germline CDR1 is MDHEN and CDR2 SYDVKM. The CDR3 is CASSFEGLVEAQYF. For the CDR3, the DNA is TGTGCCAGCAGTTTTGAGGGACTAGTAGAGGCGCAGTATTTT.

The chain has TRBV9 and TRBJ2-2; TRBD1 aligns across 9 bases. CDR3 length: 16 residues. Germline CDR1 and CDR2: SGDLS and YYNGEE. After removal of 4 bases from V and 10 bases from J, the junction contained 14 bases not matched to a gene. CDR3 bases: TGTGCCAGCAGCATCCGGGACAGGGTTTCTTCTGAGGAGCTGTTTTTT. This sequence encodes CASSIRDRVSSEELFF.

The chain links TRBV5-1 to TRBJ1-1; no reliable D call. Looked up from germline, CDR1 is SGHRS and CDR2 is YFSETQ. Trimming removed 0 bases from V and 4 bases from J, with 10 bases in between. This CDR3 is built from 14 residues. CDR3 region: CASSLEGVGTEAFF. DNA of the CDR3: TGCGCCAGCAGCTTGGAAGGAGTCGGCACTGAAGCTTTCTTT.

As DNA, the CDR3 is TGTGCCAGCAGCTTCGGGACAGCCAACTACGAGCAGTACTTC. Translating gives CASSFGTANYEQYF. V usage is TRBV7-9 and J usage is TRBJ2-7; 7 positions agree with TRBD1. The CDR3 is made up of 14 amino acids. Germline CDR1 is SEHNR and CDR2 is FQNEAQ (reference sequence). J gave up 3 bases and V 3 bases, and 5 bases lay outside the gene matches. Complete variable domain (other parts from reference TRBV7-9 and TRBJ2-7): DTGVSQNPRHKITKRGQNVTFRCDPISEHNRLYWYRQTLGQGPEFLTYFQNEAQLEKSRLLSDRFSAERPKGSFSTLEIQRTEQGDSAMYLCASSFGTANYEQYFGPGTRLTVT.

The chain employs TRBV10-3 and TRBJ2-7; 11 nucleotides agree with TRBD1. The CDR3 is 15 amino acids. Per germline, CDR1 ENHRY and CDR2 SYGVKD. The J segment lost 3 bases and the V segment lost 2 bases, leaving 3 bases of the junction unmatched. This CDR3 is CAISEGTGGNYEQYF. The CDR3 coding sequence is TGTGCCATCAGTGAGGGGACAGGGGGGAACTACGAGCAGTACTTC.

In this sample, this clone turned up a few times. This chain connects TRBV5-5 to TRBJ1-3; D remains ambiguous. Germline CDR1 SGHKS, CDR2 YYEKEE (reference sequence). Between the trimmed V and J ends, which lost 2 bases and 1 base, there was a span of 10 bases. CDR3 length: 15 amino acids. CDR3 in DNA: TGTGCCAGCAGCTTCCACAGCACTTCTGGAAACACCATATATTTT. Translated, it gives CASSFHSTSGNTIYF.

The count of this clone is one. This rearrangement joins TRBV5-8 to TRBJ2-1, with D unclear. CDR3 length: 16 residues. Germline loops: CDR1 SGHTS, CDR2 YDEGEE. Trimming pared 3 bases from V and 0 bases from J, leaving 13 bases between. This chain's CDR3 is CASSSNPPSSYNEQFF. DNA for the CDR3: TGTGCCAGCAGCTCGAACCCGCCGAGCTCCTACAATGAGCAGTTCTTC.

This clone was detected only once. CDR3 DNA: TGTGCCAGCAGCCAAGCGGGATCGGGACAGAGGAACTATGGCTACACCTTC. It yields the protein CASSQAGSGQRNYGYTF. This chain connects TRBV14 to TRBJ1-2; TRBD1 matches 7 bases. Unmatched junction bases numbered 10, after V lost 1 base and J lost 2 bases. Germline V gene lookup returns CDR1 SGHDN and CDR2 FVKESK. This CDR3 comprises 17 residues.

This clone was counted a single time. Written as DNA, the CDR3 is TGTGCCAGTAGTCCCGGGGACCTCGACAGGACACCCCTCCACTTT. Protein sequence: CASSPGDLDRTPLHF. The chain couples TRBV19 to TRBJ1-6; the D gene is possibly TRBD1 (6 bases). Germline loops: CDR1 LNHDA, CDR2 SQIVND (reference sequence). With 5 bases removed from V and 11 bases from J, the gap between germline ends came to 19 bases. This CDR3 has 15 residues. The variable domain in full, completed from reference TRBV19 and TRBJ1-6, reads DGGITQSPKYLFRKEGQNVTLSCEQNLNHDAMYWYRQDPGQGLRLIYYSQIVNDFQKGDIAEGYSVSREKKESFPLTVTSAQKNPTAFYLCASSPGDLDRTPLHFGNGTRLTVT.

The chain couples TRBV10-3 to TRBJ1-1, with D uncertain. This CDR3 is 15 amino acids long. Germline lookup yields CDR1 ENHRY and CDR2 SYGVKD. The germline V and J ends were trimmed by 0 bases and 0 bases, with 8 bases remaining between them. In nucleotides, the CDR3 is TGTGCCATCAGTGAGTCTGCAGGAATGAACACTGAAGCTTTCTTT. It codes for CAISESAGMNTEAFF.